This T cell receptor beta chain was identified during a study of neoadjuvant nivolumab and ipilimumab in lung cancer. About the research overall: Patients got nivolumab 3 mg/kg on days 1, 15 and 29; combination added ipilimumab 1 mg/kg day 1. Whole-study findings and limits: Pathologic regression was not significantly tied to TCR clonality.

As concerns this clone: The antigen is undetermined.

Germline loops: CDR1 LNHDA, CDR2 SQIVND (reference sequence). Deletions cut 8 bases from V and 1 base from J, with 13 bases between. The CDR3 sequence is 14 residues long. This table comes from immunoSEQ multiplex PCR, and its TCRdb copy is limited to in-frame clones, with some not included. Of 7,500 to 10,000 clones in the sample, around 82% were seen once. This TCR came from an adult with non-small cell lung cancer. The sequencing here drew on peripheral blood, taken before neoadjuvant nivolumab, alone or with ipilimumab. This chain joins TRBV19 and TRBJ2-3; D remains ambiguous. This CDR3 reads CASSSWMGTDTQYF. The DNA for the CDR3 is TGTGCCAGTTCCTCTTGGATGGGCACAGATACGCAGTATTTT.